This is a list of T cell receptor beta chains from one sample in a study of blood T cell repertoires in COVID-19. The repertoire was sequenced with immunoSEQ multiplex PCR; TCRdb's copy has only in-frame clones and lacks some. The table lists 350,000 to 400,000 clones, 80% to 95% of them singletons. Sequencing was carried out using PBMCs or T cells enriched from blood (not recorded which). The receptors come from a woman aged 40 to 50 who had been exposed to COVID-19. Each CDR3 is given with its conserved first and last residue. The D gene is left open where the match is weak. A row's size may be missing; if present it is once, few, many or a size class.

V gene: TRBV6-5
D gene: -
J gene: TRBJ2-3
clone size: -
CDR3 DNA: TGTGCCAGCAGTCCCTATGGAGATACGCAGTATTTT
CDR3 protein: CASSPYGDTQYF

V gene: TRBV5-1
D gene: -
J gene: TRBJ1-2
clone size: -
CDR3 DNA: TGCGCCAGCAGCCCCGAGGGAAACTATGGCTACACCTTC
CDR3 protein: CASSPEGNYGYTF

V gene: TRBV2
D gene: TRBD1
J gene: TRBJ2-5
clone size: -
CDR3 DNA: TGTGCCAGCATGAGACAGGGGGCAATCCAAGAGACCCAGTACTTC
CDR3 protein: CASMRQGAIQETQYF

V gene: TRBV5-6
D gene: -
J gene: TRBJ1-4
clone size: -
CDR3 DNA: TGTGCCAGCAGCTTGGCGGGAGAAAATGAAAAACTGTTTTTT
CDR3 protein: CASSLAGENEKLFF

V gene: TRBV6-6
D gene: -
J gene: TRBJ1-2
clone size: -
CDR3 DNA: TGTGCCAGCACCTCGCCGGGGGATGGCTACACCTTC
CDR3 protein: CASTSPGDGYTF

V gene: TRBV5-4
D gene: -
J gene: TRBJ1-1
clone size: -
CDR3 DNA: TGTGCCAGCAGCCCAATGGGCGGGACTGAAGCTTTCTTT
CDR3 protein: CASSPMGGTEAFF

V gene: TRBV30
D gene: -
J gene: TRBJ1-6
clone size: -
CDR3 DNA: TGTGCCTGGAAGGGGGAATTGAGATCACCCCTCCACTTT
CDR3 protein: CAWKGELRSPLHF

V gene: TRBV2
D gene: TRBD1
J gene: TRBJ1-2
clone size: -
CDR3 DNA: TGTGCCAGCAGTGGGGGACAGTTCAACTATGGCTACACCTTC
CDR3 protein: CASSGGQFNYGYTF

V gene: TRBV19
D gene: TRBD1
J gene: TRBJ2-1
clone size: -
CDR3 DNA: TGTGCCAGTAGTTTCACCGGGACAGGGAACAATGAGCAGTTCTTC
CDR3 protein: CASSFTGTGNNEQFF

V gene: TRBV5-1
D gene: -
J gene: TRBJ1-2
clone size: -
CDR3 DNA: TGCGCCAGCAGCTTGGTAGGCGGGAGCGGCTATGGCTACACCTTC
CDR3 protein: CASSLVGGSGYGYTF

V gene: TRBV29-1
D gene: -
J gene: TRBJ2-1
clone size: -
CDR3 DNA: TGCAGCTCGACGTCGGGGATAACCAATGAGCAGTTCTTC
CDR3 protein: CSSTSGITNEQFF

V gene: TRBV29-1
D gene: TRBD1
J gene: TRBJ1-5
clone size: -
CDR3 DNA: TGCAGCGTTGATCGTAGGGACAGGGAAGGCAATCAGCCCCAGCATTTT
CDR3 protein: CSVDRRDREGNQPQHF

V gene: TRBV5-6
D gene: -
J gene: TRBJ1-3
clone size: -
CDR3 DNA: TGTGCCAGCAGTGAGAGGGGGTTGAGGGAAAACACCATATATTTT
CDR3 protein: CASSERGLRENTIYF

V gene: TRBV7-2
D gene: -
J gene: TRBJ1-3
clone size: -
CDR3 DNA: TGTGCCAGCAGCCGGACAACTGGAAACACCATATATTTT
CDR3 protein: CASSRTTGNTIYF

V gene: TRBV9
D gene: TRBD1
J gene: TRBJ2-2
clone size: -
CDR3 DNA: TGTGCCAGCAGCATGGGACAGGGAAGCGGGGAGCTGTTTTTT
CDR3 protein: CASSMGQGSGELFF

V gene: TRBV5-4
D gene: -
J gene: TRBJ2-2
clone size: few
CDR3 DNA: TGTGCCAGCAGCTTGGGGAAACAGGCAGGCACCGGGGAGCTGTTTTTT
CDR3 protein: CASSLGKQAGTGELFF

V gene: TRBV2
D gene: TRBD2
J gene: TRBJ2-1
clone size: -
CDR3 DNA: TGTGCCAGCGGAGGACTAGCGGGGGGAACCTTTTACAATGAGCAGTTCTTC
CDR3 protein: CASGGLAGGTFYNEQFF

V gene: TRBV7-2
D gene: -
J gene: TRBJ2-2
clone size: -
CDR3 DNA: TGTGCCAGCAGCGTACAGAGAACTTACACCGGGGAGCTGTTTTTT
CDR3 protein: CASSVQRTYTGELFF

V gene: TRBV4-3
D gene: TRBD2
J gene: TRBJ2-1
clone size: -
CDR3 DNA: TGCGCCAGCAGCCAAGATCCAACTAGCGGGAGCTATGAGCAGTTCTTC
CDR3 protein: CASSQDPTSGSYEQFF

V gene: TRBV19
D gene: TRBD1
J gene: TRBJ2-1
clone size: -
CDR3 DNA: TGTGCCAGTAGTGGAGGGACAGGGGTTTCAAATGAGCAGTTCTTC
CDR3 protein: CASSGGTGVSNEQFF

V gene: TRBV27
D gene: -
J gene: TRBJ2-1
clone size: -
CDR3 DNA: TGTGCCAGCACCCCCCGGCCGGGCAATGAGCAGTTCTTC
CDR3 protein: CASTPRPGNEQFF

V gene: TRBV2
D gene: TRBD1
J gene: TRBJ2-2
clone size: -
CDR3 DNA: TGTGCCAGCAGTCAGTCGCAGGGGGCTACCGGGGAGCTGTTTTTT
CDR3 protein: CASSQSQGATGELFF

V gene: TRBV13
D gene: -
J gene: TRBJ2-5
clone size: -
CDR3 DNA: TGTGCCAGCAGCTTTCTTGTTTTTCCAGAGACCCAGTACTTC
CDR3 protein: CASSFLVFPETQYF

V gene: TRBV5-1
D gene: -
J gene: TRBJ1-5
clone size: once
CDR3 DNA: TGCGCCAGCAGCCCCACAGGTCCGAGCAATCAGCCCCAGCATTTT
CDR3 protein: CASSPTGPSNQPQHF

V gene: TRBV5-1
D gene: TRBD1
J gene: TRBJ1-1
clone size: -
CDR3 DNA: TGCGCCAGCAGCTCGCTACAGGGGACAGAGGCTTTCTTT
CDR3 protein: CASSSLQGTEAFF

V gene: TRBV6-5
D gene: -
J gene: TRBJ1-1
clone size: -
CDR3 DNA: TGTGCCAGCAGGCTGGGGGGTGAAGCTTTCTTT
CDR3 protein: CASRLGGEAFF

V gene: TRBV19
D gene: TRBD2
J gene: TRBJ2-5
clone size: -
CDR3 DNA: TGTGCCAGTAGTATGTCCGGGACTAGCGGGGGGGAGACCCAGTACTTC
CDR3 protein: CASSMSGTSGGETQYF

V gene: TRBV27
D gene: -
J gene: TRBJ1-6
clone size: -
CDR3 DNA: TGTGCCAGCAGTTTAGATCCAGGGAGGTATAATTCACCCCTCCACTTT
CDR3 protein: CASSLDPGRYNSPLHF

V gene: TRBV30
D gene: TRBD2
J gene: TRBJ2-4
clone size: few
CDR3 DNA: TGTGCCTGTCGTAGCGGGGGGCTAGCCAAAAACATTCAGTACTTC
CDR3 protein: CACRSGGLAKNIQYF

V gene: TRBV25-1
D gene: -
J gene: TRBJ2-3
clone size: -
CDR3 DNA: TGTGCCAGCAGTGCTCCGGGACACTATAGCACAGATACGCAGTATTTT
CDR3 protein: CASSAPGHYSTDTQYF

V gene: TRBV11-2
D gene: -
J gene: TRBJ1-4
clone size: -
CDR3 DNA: TGTGCCAGCAGCTTAGTTGCAGCAACTAATGAAAAACTGTTTTTT
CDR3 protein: CASSLVAATNEKLFF

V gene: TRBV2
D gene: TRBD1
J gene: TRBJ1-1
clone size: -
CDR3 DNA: TGTGCCAGCAGACGACAGGGTAGGAACACTGAAGCTTTCTTT
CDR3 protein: CASRRQGRNTEAFF

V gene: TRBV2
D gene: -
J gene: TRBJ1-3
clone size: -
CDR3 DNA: TGTGCCAGCAGGATGGGCAGGGCGACTGGAAACACCATATATTTT
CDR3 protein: CASRMGRATGNTIYF

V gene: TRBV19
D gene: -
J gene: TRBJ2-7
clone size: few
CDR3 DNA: TGTGCCAGTAGTGCCAGGGAACTTCGTGACGAGCAGTACTTC
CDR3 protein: CASSARELRDEQYF

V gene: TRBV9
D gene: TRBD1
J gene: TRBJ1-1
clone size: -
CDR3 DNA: TGTGCCAGCAGCGACCAGGGGGTAACAACTGAAGCTTTCTTT
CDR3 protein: CASSDQGVTTEAFF

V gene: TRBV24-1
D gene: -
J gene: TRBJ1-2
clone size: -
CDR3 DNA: TGTGCCACCAGTGAGAAGACTTTGAGTGGCTACACCTTC
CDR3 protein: CATSEKTLSGYTF

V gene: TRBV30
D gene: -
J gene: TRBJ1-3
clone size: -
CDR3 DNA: TGTGCCTGGAGTGTAGGGGGGGGAGGAAACACCATATATTTT
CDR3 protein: CAWSVGGGGNTIYF

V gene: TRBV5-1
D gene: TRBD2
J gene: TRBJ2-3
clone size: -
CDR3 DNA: TGCGCCAGCAGCTTGGCCAGCGGACTAGCGCTAAGCGCAGATACGCAGTATTTT
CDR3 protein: CASSLASGLALSADTQYF

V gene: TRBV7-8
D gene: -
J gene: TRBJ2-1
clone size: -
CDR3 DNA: TGTGCCAGCAGCCCTCCACGAGGACTTCTTAGCAATGAGCAGTTCTTC
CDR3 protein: CASSPPRGLLSNEQFF

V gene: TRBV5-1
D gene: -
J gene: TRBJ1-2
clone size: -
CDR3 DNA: TGCGCCAGCAGCTTGGACCCTGCCGGGGTGGATGGCTACACCTTC
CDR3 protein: CASSLDPAGVDGYTF